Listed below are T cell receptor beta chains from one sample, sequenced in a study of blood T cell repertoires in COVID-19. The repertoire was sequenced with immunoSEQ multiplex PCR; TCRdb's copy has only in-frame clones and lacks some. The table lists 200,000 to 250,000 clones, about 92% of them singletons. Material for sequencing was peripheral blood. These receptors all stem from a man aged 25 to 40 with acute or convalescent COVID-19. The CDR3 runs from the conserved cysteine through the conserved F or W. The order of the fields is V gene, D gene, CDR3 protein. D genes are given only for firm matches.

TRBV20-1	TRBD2	CSGTGRGIQYF
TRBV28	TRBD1	CASSLIGQGAFF
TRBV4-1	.	CASSQGYVGEQYF
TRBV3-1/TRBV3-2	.	CASSQGTTAHEAFF
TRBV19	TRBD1	CASRGRGKMNTEAFF
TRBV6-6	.	CASREGRPYEQYF
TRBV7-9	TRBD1	CASSSQGYEQYF
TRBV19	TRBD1	CASSSTGGYNQPQHF
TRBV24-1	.	CATSGGAGGGQFF
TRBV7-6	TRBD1	CASSTGQGLSDGYTF
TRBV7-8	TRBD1	CASSSGRQGYNSPLHF
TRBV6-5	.	CASSYEETVINEQFF
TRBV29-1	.	CSGRPGNTEAFF
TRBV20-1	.	CSASWQANTGELFF
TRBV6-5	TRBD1	CASSGTGSYEQYF
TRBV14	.	CASSQDTFRGRPYEQYF
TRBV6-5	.	CASSPYSLSYNEQFF
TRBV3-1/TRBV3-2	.	CASSQYSYNEQFF
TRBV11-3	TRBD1	CASSSRQGGDEQFF
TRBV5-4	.	CASSGIGSSGEGYTF